Presented here are 15 T cell receptor beta chains from one specimen sequenced in a study of cytomegalovirus exposure and HLA in healthy donors. Vbeta (60) and Jbeta (13) primers were used in the PCR. Produced via immunoSEQ multiplex PCR; TCRdb's table is partial and in-frame only. The sample records around 150,000 clones, 80% to 85% being singletons. The sample comprised PBMCs. The receptors originated from a male donor in good health and CMV-seropositive.

The rearrangement joins TRBV6-5 to TRBJ1-3, with D uncertain. Germline V lookup: CDR1 MNHEY, CDR2 SVGAGI. The CDR3 covers 14 residues. V was cut by 6 bases and J by 0 bases, with 9 bases left in between. CDR3 loop: CASRRAFSGNTIYF. The DNA for the CDR3 is TGTGCCAGCAGACGAGCGTTCTCTGGAAACACCATATATTTT.

In this sample, this clone turned up once. This rearrangement joins TRBV5-1 to TRBJ2-2; tentatively, D is TRBD1 (5 bases). The CDR3 contains 16 residues. Germline values: CDR1 SGHRS, CDR2 YFSETQ. Between the trimmed V and J ends, which lost 1 base and 4 bases, there was a span of 14 bases. The CDR3, as DNA: TGCGCCAGCAGCTTGAGTGGCCAGGGTGGCACCGGGGAGCTGTTTTTT. Encoded protein: CASSLSGQGGTGELFF.

J is TRBJ2-4 and V is TRBV18; 9 bases match TRBD1. V shed 6 bases and J 6 bases; nucleotides not matched to a gene: 6. The CDR3 is made up of 14 amino acids. Per the germline V gene, CDR1 is KGHSH and CDR2 is LQKENI. The CDR3 is CASSWGTGRNIQYF. As DNA, the CDR3 is TGTGCCAGCTCTTGGGGGACAGGGAGAAACATTCAGTACTTC.

This clone was found a few times. This chain links TRBV19 with TRBJ1-5, with D perhaps TRBD1 (6 bases). This CDR3 has 16 residues. The V end lost 5 bases, the J end lost 7 bases, and 21 bases lay between the germline ends. Germline assignment: CDR1 LNHDA and CDR2 SQIVND (reference sequence). DNA for the CDR3: TGTGCCAGTAGTCCCCCCGGGACAACGAGTTGGCAGCCCCAGCATTTT. This gives the protein CASSPPGTTSWQPQHF.

The rearrangement uses TRBV4-1 and TRBJ2-3; 7 nucleotides line up with TRBD1. J gave up 2 bases and V 1 base, and 9 bases lay outside the gene matches. This CDR3 comprises 17 residues. Germline CDR1 reads MGHRA; CDR2 reads YSYEKL. The CDR3: CASSQGYLGTVTDTQYF. The CDR3 coding sequence is TGCGCCAGCAGCCAAGGGTACTTGGGGACAGTCACAGATACGCAGTATTTT.

The chain is built from TRBV28 and TRBJ1-4, with D uncertain. Germline CDR1 MDHEN, CDR2 SYDVKM. CDR3 size: 15 residues. V lost 0 bases and J lost 5, with 10 bases in between. CDR3 protein: CASSLWRQQNEKLFF. CDR3 coding DNA: TGTGCCAGCAGTTTATGGCGGCAGCAGAATGAAAAACTGTTTTTT.

CDR3 bases: TGTGCCAGCAGCTTAGGGGCAGGGGAAGCTTTCTTT. This codes for CASSLGAGEAFF. The rearrangement links TRBV13 to TRBJ1-1, with D tentatively TRBD1 (5 bases). V lost 0 bases to trimming and J lost 8 bases, with 7 bases between them. From germline, CDR1 is PRHDT and CDR2 FYEKMQ (reference sequence). CDR3 length equals 12 residues.

This chain links TRBV10-1 with TRBJ2-7; 11 bases fit TRBD1. The CDR3 has 15 residues. Germline CDR1 and CDR2: WNHNN and SYGVQD (reference sequence). V lost 6 bases and J lost 0; bases outside the gene matches: 4. The CDR3 loop is CASSAGQGASYEQYF. In DNA, the CDR3 is TGCGCCAGCAGCGCCGGACAGGGGGCCTCCTACGAGCAGTACTTC.

V and J are TRBV15 and TRBJ1-2; TRBD1 is a possible D gene (6 bases). The CDR3 covers 14 residues. Deletions cut 0 bases from V and 6 bases from J, with 11 bases between. Germline V CDR1 and CDR2: LNHNV, YYDKDF (reference sequence). CDR3 amino acids: CATSRDVGADGYTF. CDR3 nucleotide sequence: TGTGCCACCAGCAGAGATGTGGGGGCGGATGGCTACACCTTC.

The chain has TRBV4-1 and TRBJ1-2, with 10 bases fitting TRBD1. The CDR3 covers 16 residues. Germline values: CDR1 MGHRA, CDR2 YSYEKL. The V and J ends lost 0 bases and 6 bases, in that order; junction bases with no gene match: 7. The DNA for the CDR3 is TGCGCCAGCAGCCAAGATCGGGGGACAGGGGTCGATGGCTACACCTTC. Encoded protein: CASSQDRGTGVDGYTF.

This clone was seen only once. At one boundary the junction diverges from the germline segment, which might be a read error. The chain couples TRBV14 to TRBJ1-4; D uncertain. Germline V gives CDR1 SGHDN, CDR2 FVKESK. This CDR3 is 17 amino acids long. The CDR3 sequence is CASSSSEAQPTDEKLFF. In DNA form, the CDR3 reads TGTGCCAGCAGCTCCTCCGAGGCCCAGCCAACTGATGAAAAACTGTTTTTT.

V usage is TRBV5-8 and J usage is TRBJ2-3; 9 nucleotides align to TRBD2. The ends lost 6 bases at V and 5 bases at J; junction bases unmatched: 13. The germline CDR1 and CDR2 sequences are SGHTS and YDEGEE. The CDR3 has 16 amino acids. Written as DNA, the CDR3 is TGTGCCAGCAACAAACTTTTAGCGGGGGTGCAAGATACGCAGTATTTT. Its protein product is CASNKLLAGVQDTQYF.

The chain couples TRBV11-3 to TRBJ2-2, with TRBD2 matching over 12 bases. V was clipped by 4 bases and J by 7 bases; unmatched bases: 1. The germline V gene has CDR1 SGHNT and CDR2 YENEEA. This CDR3 has 14 amino acids. CDR3 protein: CASSSGLAGGELFF. The DNA of the CDR3 is TGTGCCAGCAGCTCGGGACTAGCGGGCGGGGAGCTGTTTTTT. Full variable domain (outside the CDR3, taken from reference TRBV11-3 and TRBJ2-2): EAGVVQSPRYKIIEKKQPVAFWCNPISGHNTLYWYLQNLGQGPELLIRYENEEAVDDSQLPKDRFSAERLKGVDSTLKIQPAELGDSAVYLCASSSGLAGGELFFGEGSRLTVL.

The chain carries TRBV5-1 and TRBJ1-1; D might be TRBD1 (5 bases). CDR3 length: 12 amino acids. V lost 4 bases and J 4 bases, leaving 8 bases between the germline ends. The germline CDR1 and CDR2 sequences are SGHRS and YFSETQ. The CDR3 sequence is CASSPGGTEAFF. The CDR3 DNA reads TGCGCCAGCAGCCCCGGGGGCACTGAAGCTTTCTTT.

This clone was found a few times. This chain uses TRBV5-6 with TRBJ2-5; D gene ambiguous. Per the germline V gene, CDR1 is SGHDT and CDR2 is YYEEEE. Trimming removed 4 bases from V and 3 bases from J, with 13 bases in between. The CDR3 loop spans 14 amino acids. CDR3 nucleotide sequence: TGTGCCAGCAGCCCAACCTATTCTAAAGAGACCCAGTACTTC. Protein sequence: CASSPTYSKETQYF. The whole variable domain, remainder taken from reference TRBV5-6 and TRBJ2-5, is DAGVTQSPTHLIKTRGQQVTLRCSPKSGHDTVSWYQQALGQGPQFIFQYYEEEERQRGNFPDRFSGHQFPNYSSELNVNALLLGDSALYLCASSPTYSKETQYFGPGTRLLVL.